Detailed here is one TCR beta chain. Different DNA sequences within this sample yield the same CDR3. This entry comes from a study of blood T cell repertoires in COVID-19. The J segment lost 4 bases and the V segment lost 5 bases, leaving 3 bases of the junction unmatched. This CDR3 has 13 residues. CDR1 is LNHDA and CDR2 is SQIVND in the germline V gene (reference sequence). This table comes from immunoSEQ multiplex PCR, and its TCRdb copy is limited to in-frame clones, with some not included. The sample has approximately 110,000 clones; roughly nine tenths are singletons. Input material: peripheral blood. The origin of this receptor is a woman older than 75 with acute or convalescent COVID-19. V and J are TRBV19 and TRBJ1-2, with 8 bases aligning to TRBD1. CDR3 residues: CASSPTGGYGYTF. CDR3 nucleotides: TGTGCCAGTAGTCCCACAGGGGGCTATGGCTACACCTTC. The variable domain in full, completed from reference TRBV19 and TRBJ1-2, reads DGGITQSPKYLFRKEGQNVTLSCEQNLNHDAMYWYRQDPGQGLRLIYYSQIVNDFQKGDIAEGYSVSREKKESFPLTVTSAQKNPTAFYLCASSPTGGYGYTFGSGTRLTVV.